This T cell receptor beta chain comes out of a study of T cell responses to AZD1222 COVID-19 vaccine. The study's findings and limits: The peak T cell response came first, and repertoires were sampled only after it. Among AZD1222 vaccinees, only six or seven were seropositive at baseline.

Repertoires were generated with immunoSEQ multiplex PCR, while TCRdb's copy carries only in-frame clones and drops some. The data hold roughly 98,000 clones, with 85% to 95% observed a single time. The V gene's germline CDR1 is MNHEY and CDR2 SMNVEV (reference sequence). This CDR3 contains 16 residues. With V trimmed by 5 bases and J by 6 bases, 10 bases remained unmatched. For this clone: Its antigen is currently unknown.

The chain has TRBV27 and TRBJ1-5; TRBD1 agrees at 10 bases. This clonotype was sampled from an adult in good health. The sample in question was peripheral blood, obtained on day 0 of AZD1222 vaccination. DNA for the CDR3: TGTGCCAGCAGTAGATGGACAGGGGGGACTAGTCAGCCCCAGCATTTT. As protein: CASSRWTGGTSQPQHF.